Included here is one T cell receptor beta chain sequence, with context. Its specificity is unknown. This entry belongs to a study of shared clonotypes between healthy human individuals. Regarding the study as a whole: Naive subsets generally had larger estimated richness than memory subsets. Sampling used blood alone; tissue repertoires probably differ.

Naive-designated CD8 cells lacked CD45RO, were positively enriched for CCR7, and omitted terminally differentiated effector memory CD45RA+ cells. Using immunoSEQ multiplex PCR, the repertoire was profiled, and TCRdb retains in-frame clones only, with some absent. The data contain approximately 590,000 clones, over 95% of them singletons. CDR3 length: 15 residues. Germline values: CDR1 SGHAT, CDR2 FQNNGV. V lost 4 bases and J 0 bases, leaving 10 bases between the germline ends. The clonotype originates from a woman between 25 and 40 years old in good health. Sequencing input: naive CD8+ T cells sorted from blood. J is TRBJ2-1 and V is TRBV11-2, with D unclear. In DNA, the CDR3 is TGTGCCAGCAGCTGGTACCGAAGCTCCTACAATGAGCAGTTCTTC. Its protein product is CASSWYRSSYNEQFF.